The 24 T cell receptor beta chains reported below all come from one sample, sequenced in a study of OX40 agonist ivuxolimab in advanced cancers. The table came from immunoSEQ multiplex PCR; TCRdb's copy has only in-frame clones and leaves some out. Of some 62,000 clones in the sample, more than 80% were seen once. The starting material was CD4+ or CD8+ T cells sorted from blood, obtained in a trial of the OX40 agonist ivuxolimab. The origin of the receptors is an adult with an advanced solid tumor such as melanoma, head and neck, liver or kidney cancer.

The chain has TRBV9 and TRBJ2-1; 12 bases map to TRBD2. The V gene end was trimmed by 4 bases and the J gene end by 6 bases; junction bases not matched to a gene: 11. CDR3 length: 17 amino acids. Germline lookup yields CDR1 SGDLS and CDR2 YYNGEE. The CDR3, as DNA: TGTGCCAGCAGCCCCCGGTCCCAGACTAGCGGGAGCAATGAGCAGTTCTTC. Amino acid sequence: CASSPRSQTSGSNEQFF. The whole variable domain, filled in from reference TRBV9 and TRBJ2-1, reads DSGVTQTPKHLITATGQRVTLRCSPRSGDLSVYWYQQSLDQGLQFLIQYYNGEERAKGNILERFSAQQFPDLHSELNLSSLELGDSALYFCASSPRSQTSGSNEQFFGPGTRLTVL.

The V and J genes are TRBV2 and TRBJ1-5; 10 bases match TRBD1. Germline trimming cut 6 bases from V and 7 bases from J; bases unmatched to any gene: 6. The CDR3 sequence is 14 residues long. Germline assignment: CDR1 SNHLY and CDR2 FYNNEI. CDR3 nucleotides: TGTGCCAGCAGGGGGACAGGGGAAGGGCAGCCCCAGCATTTT. Protein sequence: CASRGTGEGQPQHF.

The genes are TRBV25-1 and TRBJ1-3; no clear D gene. This CDR3 region has 14 residues. V was cut by 3 bases and J by 5 bases, with 11 bases left in between. Per the germline V gene, CDR1 is MGHDK and CDR2 is SYGVNS. The CDR3 nucleotides are TGTGCCAGCAGTGATCCCTTCCTTCGAAACACCATATATTTT. This translates into CASSDPFLRNTIYF. Complete variable domain (other parts from reference TRBV25-1 and TRBJ1-3): EADIYQTPRYLVIGTGKKITLECSQTMGHDKMYWYQQDPGMELHLIHYSYGVNSTEKGDLSSESTVSRIRTEHFPLTLESARPSHTSQYLCASSDPFLRNTIYFGEGSWLTVV.

This clone was picked up a small number of times. The chain is built from TRBV6-5 and TRBJ2-7; D is uncertain. This CDR3 has 9 amino acids. CDR1 MNHEY and CDR2 SVGAGI come from the germline V gene. V was cut by 10 bases and J by 5 bases, with 6 bases left in between. CDR3 residues: CATQDEQYF. In DNA, the CDR3 is TGTGCCACCCAGGACGAGCAGTACTTC.

The chain uses TRBV5-1 and TRBJ2-1, with D possibly called TRBD1 or TRBD2 (5 bases each). This CDR3 contains 14 residues. V shed 2 bases and J shed 6 bases, with 12 bases lying between them. Germline V gene data show CDR1 as SGHRS and CDR2 as YFSETQ. The CDR3 nucleotides read TGCGCCAGCAGCTTTAGTGCAGGGAGCAATGAGCAGTTCTTC. It yields the protein CASSFSAGSNEQFF.

The chain couples TRBV2 to TRBJ2-1; the D is unclear. Per germline, CDR1 SNHLY and CDR2 FYNNEI. Trimming took 1 base from V and 5 from J, leaving 3 bases between them. This CDR3 contains 12 residues. The CDR3 nucleotides are TGTGCCAGCAGTGAAGTAGACAATGAGCAGTTCTTC. Translated: CASSEVDNEQFF.

This clone appeared once. The gene calls are TRBV7-3 and TRBJ1-1; tentatively, D is TRBD1 (5 bases). CDR1 and CDR2 from the germline V gene are SGHTA and FQGTGA. The V end was cut by 2 bases, the J end by 4 bases, with 14 bases between. The CDR3 consists of 15 residues. The CDR3 here is CASSLDGGRSTEAFF. CDR3 DNA sequence: TGTGCCAGCAGCTTAGACGGGGGGAGGTCCACTGAAGCTTTCTTT.

V usage is TRBV6-4 and J usage is TRBJ1-2; D gene unclear. The CDR3 has 13 amino acids. The germline V gene encodes CDR1 MRHNA and CDR2 SNTAGT. The V gene lost 6 bases and the J gene lost 0 bases, with 8 bases spanning the gap. The DNA for the CDR3 is TGTGCCAGCAGCGGCGGGTCTAACTATGGCTACACCTTC. Translated, it gives CASSGGSNYGYTF.

This clone was recorded once. The rearrangement links TRBV5-1 to TRBJ2-7; the D is unclear. The CDR3 is 16 residues long. The V and J ends lost 0 bases and 2 bases respectively, with 15 bases between them. Germline V gives CDR1 SGHRS, CDR2 YFSETQ. In DNA form, the CDR3 reads TGCGCCAGCAGCTTGGAATCGCGGAGTTTGGCCTACGAGCAGTACTTC. Translated, it gives CASSLESRSLAYEQYF.

The gene calls are TRBV5-4 and TRBJ1-1; maybe TRBD1 (5 bases). This CDR3 is built from 12 residues. Germline assignment: CDR1 SGHNT and CDR2 YYREEE (reference sequence). The V and J ends lost 9 bases and 1 base respectively, with 10 bases between them. CDR3 in DNA: TGTGCCATAGGACAACCGAACACTGAAGCTTTCTTT. Residues: CAIGQPNTEAFF.

The gene calls are TRBV11-3 and TRBJ2-2, with a possible D match to TRBD2 (5 bases). V was shortened by 4 bases and J by 7 bases, with 10 bases between the two germline ends. The CDR3 contains 13 residues. The germline V gene encodes CDR1 SGHNT and CDR2 YENEEA. The CDR3 DNA reads as TGTGCCAGCAGCTCAGCCCGGGGCGGGGAGCTGTTTTTT. Its translation is CASSSARGGELFF.

A note on this clone: At one of its ends the junction is not consistent with the germline gene, which may arise from a read error. CDR3 DNA: TGTGCCAGCAGTGAAGCGCTTCCTTTAGAGCGGTTT. Its protein is CASSEALPLERF. The V and J genes are TRBV2 and TRBJ1-1; D unresolved. This CDR3 has 12 residues. CDR1 SNHLY and CDR2 FYNNEI come from the germline V gene.

The chain couples TRBV6-5 to TRBJ2-4, with TRBD2 as a possible D gene (5 bases). CDR1 and CDR2 from the germline V gene are MNHEY and SVGAGI. The CDR3 runs 15 residues. V was cut by 6 bases and J by 1 base, with 13 bases left in between. CDR3 coding DNA: TGTGCCAGCAGCCCGACGGGGATGGCCAAAAACATTCAGTACTTC. The encoded protein is CASSPTGMAKNIQYF.

V gene TRBV9 combines with J gene TRBJ2-7; no definite D call. Germline V gene sequence: CDR1 SGDLS, CDR2 YYNGEE. V was clipped by 0 bases and J by 0 bases, with 7 bases between them. The length of the CDR3 is 14 residues. CDR3: CASSVAASSYEQYF. The CDR3 DNA reads TGTGCCAGCAGCGTAGCAGCTAGCTCCTACGAGCAGTACTTC.

This clone was seen a handful of times. The CDR3: CASSPGATGVETQYF. CDR3 nucleotides: TGTGCCAGCTCACCGGGGGCGACAGGGGTGGAGACCCAGTACTTC. V and J are TRBV18 and TRBJ2-5, with 8 bases lining up with TRBD1. V lost 3 bases to trimming and J lost 5 bases; unmatched junction nucleotides: 8. Germline CDR1 and CDR2: KGHSH and LQKENI. CDR3 length: 15 residues.

CDR3 in amino acids: CASSDPTSGFTDTQYF. DNA of the CDR3: TGTGCCAGCAGCGACCCGACTAGCGGATTCACAGATACGCAGTATTTT. The rearrangement joins TRBV2 to TRBJ2-3, with 9 nucleotides matching TRBD2. V lost 6 bases to trimming and J lost 2 bases; unmatched junction nucleotides: 9. CDR1 and CDR2 from the germline V gene are SNHLY and FYNNEI. This CDR3 contains 16 residues.

The chain is built from TRBV20-1 and TRBJ2-7; no clear D gene. V was clipped by 3 bases and J by 6 bases, with 9 bases between them. The CDR3 is 11 amino acids. Germline V gene data show CDR1 as DFQATT and CDR2 as SNEGSKA (reference sequence). The CDR3 region is CSARSDGEQYF. The CDR3, as DNA: TGCAGTGCTAGGTCGGACGGCGAGCAGTACTTC.

The V and J genes are TRBV16 and TRBJ1-5; D may be TRBD1 (5 bases). The CDR3 length is 16 residues. V lost 2 bases and J 2 bases, leaving 13 bases between the germline ends. The germline V gene encodes CDR1 KGHSY and CDR2 FQNENV. The CDR3 DNA reads TGTGCCAGCAGCCAACTCCAGGGACGGGGCAATCAGCCCCAGCATTTT. Its translation: CASSQLQGRGNQPQHF.

This chain links TRBV10-3 with TRBJ2-7, with a weak D call TRBD2 (6 bases). The V and J ends lost 7 bases and 9 bases respectively, with 22 bases between them. Germline assignment: CDR1 ENHRY and CDR2 SYGVKD. The CDR3 covers 14 residues. The chain's CDR3 is CAIKNSGGASGQYF. CDR3 DNA: TGTGCCATCAAGAATAGCGGAGGAGCCTCGGGGCAGTACTTC.

The V call is TRBV29-1, the J call TRBJ1-2, with D hard to call. Germline CDR1 reads SQVTM; CDR2 reads ANQGSEA. V shed 3 bases and J shed 8 bases, with 10 bases lying between them. The CDR3 extends over 11 amino acids. CDR3 amino acids: CSVEKSGGYTF. CDR3 DNA: TGCAGCGTTGAGAAGAGCGGCGGCTACACCTTC. The full variable domain, completed using reference TRBV29-1 and TRBJ1-2, is SAVISQKPSRDICQRGTSLTIQCQVDSQVTMMFWYRQQPGQSLTLIATANQGSEATYESGFVIDKFPISRPNLTFSTLTVSNMSPEDSSIYLCSVEKSGGYTFGSGTRLTVV.

The gene calls are TRBV2 and TRBJ1-1; 8 bases agree with TRBD1. The V and J ends lost 7 bases and 5 bases, in that order; junction bases with no gene match: 12. CDR1 and CDR2 (germline): SNHLY, FYNNEI. The CDR3 is 15 amino acids. The CDR3 protein is CASTETPTGVTEAFF. In DNA form, the CDR3 reads TGTGCCAGCACCGAAACCCCGACAGGGGTAACTGAAGCTTTCTTT.

This rearrangement joins TRBV6-5 to TRBJ2-3; D is ambiguous. Germline V gene sequence: CDR1 MNHEY, CDR2 SVGAGI. V shed 7 bases and J shed 2 bases, with 10 bases lying between them. This CDR3 is 13 amino acids long. The DNA for the CDR3 is TGTGCCAGCACTGATAGTTTCACAGATACGCAGTATTTT. Translation gives CASTDSFTDTQYF.

The rearrangement joins TRBV19 to TRBJ2-7; TRBD1 matches 9 bases. The V and J ends lost 6 bases and 6 bases, in that order; junction bases with no gene match: 6. The CDR3 spans 13 residues. Germline V CDR1 and CDR2: LNHDA, SQIVND (reference sequence). DNA for the CDR3: TGTGCCAGTAGAGGGGACAGGGTAGGCGAGCAGTACTTC. Protein sequence: CASRGDRVGEQYF.

This chain connects TRBV6-6 to TRBJ2-3; 8 bases match TRBD2. Germline trimming cut 6 bases from V and 0 bases from J; bases unmatched to any gene: 5. CDR1 is MNHNY and CDR2 is SVGAGI in the germline V gene (reference sequence). This CDR3 contains 15 residues. CDR3 in amino acids: CASRVAGPSTDTQYF. DNA of the CDR3: TGTGCCAGCAGGGTAGCGGGGCCTAGCACAGATACGCAGTATTTT.